The present entry profiles one T cell receptor beta chain with its context. Its antigen is undetermined. This specimen comes from a study of OX40 agonist ivuxolimab in advanced cancers. Study-wide results and limits: Clonal expansion was among the lowest in partial responders at 0.1-3.0 mg/kg, especially CD8+. No determination was made of the antigen specificity of the expanded peripheral T cells. Relative to CD4+ cells, CD8+ T cells on average had more expanded clones.

The CDR3 has 15 amino acids. V lost 2 bases and J lost 1, with 10 bases in between. Per the germline V gene, CDR1 is SGHKS and CDR2 is YYEKEE (reference sequence). This table comes from immunoSEQ multiplex PCR, and its TCRdb copy is limited to in-frame clones, with some not included. The table has 95,000 to 150,000 clones, around 93% seen once. Patients had blood sampled at baseline and again on cycle 4 day 1 and cycle 7 day 1. The TCR sequence derives from an adult with an advanced solid tumor such as melanoma, head and neck, liver or kidney cancer. The chain uses TRBV5-5 and TRBJ1-5, with D maybe TRBD1 (5 bases). Source: CD4+ or CD8+ T cells sorted from blood, taken in a trial of the OX40 agonist ivuxolimab. The CDR3 DNA sequence: TGTGCCAGCAGCTTACAGGTCGGCAGCAATCAGCCCCAGCATTTT. Its protein is CASSLQVGSNQPQHF.